This paragraph reports one TCR beta chain. What it binds is not known. The data are from a study of OX40 agonist ivuxolimab in advanced cancers. Study background: Aged roughly 23 to 80 with a mean of around 60 years, they were about 83% male. Findings of the study overall: Researchers report that CD8+ T cells had, on average, more expanded clones than CD4+.

Assay used: immunoSEQ multiplex PCR; TCRdb lists only in-frame clones, some missing. The data show tens of thousands of clones, with 82% seen just once and about 1.8% held by the top ten. Blood specimens came from baseline, cycle 4 day 1, and cycle 7 day 1. Trimming cost V 1 base and J 7 bases, with 14 bases left between them. This CDR3 comprises 14 residues. Looked up from germline, CDR1 is SGHAT and CDR2 is FQNNGV. The V gene is TRBV11-2, the J gene TRBJ2-7, with D unclear. Source: CD4+ or CD8+ T cells sorted from blood, taken in a trial of the OX40 agonist ivuxolimab. The TCR was taken from an adult with an advanced solid tumor such as melanoma, head and neck, liver or kidney cancer. The CDR3 nucleotides are TGTGCCAGCAGCTTAGTAGGTCGTCCGGAAGAGCAGTACTTC. Protein: CASSLVGRPEEQYF.